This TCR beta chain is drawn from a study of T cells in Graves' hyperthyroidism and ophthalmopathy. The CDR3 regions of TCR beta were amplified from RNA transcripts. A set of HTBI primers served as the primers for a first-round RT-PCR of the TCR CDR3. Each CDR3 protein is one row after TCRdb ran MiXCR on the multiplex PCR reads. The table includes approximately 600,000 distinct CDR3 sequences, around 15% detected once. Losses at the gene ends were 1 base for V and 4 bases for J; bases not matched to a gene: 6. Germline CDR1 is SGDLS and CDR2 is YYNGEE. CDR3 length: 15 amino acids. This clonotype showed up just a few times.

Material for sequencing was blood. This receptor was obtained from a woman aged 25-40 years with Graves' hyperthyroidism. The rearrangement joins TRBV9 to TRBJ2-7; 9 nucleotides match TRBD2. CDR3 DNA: TGTGCCAGCAGCGTAAGTAGCGGGAGCGTTTACGAGCAGTACTTC. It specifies CASSVSSGSVYEQYF.